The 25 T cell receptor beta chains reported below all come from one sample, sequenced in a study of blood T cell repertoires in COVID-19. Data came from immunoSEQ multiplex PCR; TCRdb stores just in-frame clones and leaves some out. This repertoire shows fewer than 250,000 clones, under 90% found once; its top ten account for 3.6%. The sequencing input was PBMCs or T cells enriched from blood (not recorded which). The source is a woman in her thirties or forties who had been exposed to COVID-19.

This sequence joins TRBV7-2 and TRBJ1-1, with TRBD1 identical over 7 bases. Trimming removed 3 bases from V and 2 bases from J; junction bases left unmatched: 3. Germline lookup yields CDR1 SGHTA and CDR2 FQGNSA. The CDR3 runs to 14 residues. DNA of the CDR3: TGTGCCAGCAGCTTTGGGGACAGAAACACTGAAGCTTTCTTT. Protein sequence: CASSFGDRNTEAFF.

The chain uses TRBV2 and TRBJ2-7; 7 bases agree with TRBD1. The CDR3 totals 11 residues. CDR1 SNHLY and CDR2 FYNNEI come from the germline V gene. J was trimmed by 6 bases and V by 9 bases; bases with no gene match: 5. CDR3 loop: CARLQGTEQYF. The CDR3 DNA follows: TGTGCCAGATTACAGGGGACCGAGCAGTACTTC.

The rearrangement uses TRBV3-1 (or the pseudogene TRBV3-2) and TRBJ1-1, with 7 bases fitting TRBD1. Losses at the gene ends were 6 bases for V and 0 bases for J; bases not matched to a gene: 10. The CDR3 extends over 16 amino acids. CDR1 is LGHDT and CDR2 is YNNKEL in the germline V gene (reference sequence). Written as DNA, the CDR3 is TGTGCCAGCAGACCCAAGGGGACAGCGATGAACACTGAAGCTTTCTTT. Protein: CASRPKGTAMNTEAFF.

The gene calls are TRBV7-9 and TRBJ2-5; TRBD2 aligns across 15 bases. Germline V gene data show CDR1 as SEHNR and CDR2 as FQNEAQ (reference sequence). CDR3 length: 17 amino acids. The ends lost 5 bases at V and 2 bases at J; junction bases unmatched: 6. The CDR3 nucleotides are TGTGCCAGCAGCGGACTAGCGGGGGGGCCGTGGCAAGAGACCCAGTACTTC. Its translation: CASSGLAGGPWQETQYF.

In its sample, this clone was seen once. The DNA of the CDR3 is TGTGCCAGTAGTATGGGGACAGGCAGCAATCAGCCCCAGCATTTT. Translated, it gives CASSMGTGSNQPQHF. The V gene is TRBV19, the J gene TRBJ1-5, with 8 bases fitting TRBD1. CDR3 length: 15 residues. Germline CDR1 reads LNHDA; CDR2 reads SQIVND (reference sequence). V trimming: 3 bases; J trimming: 1 base; junction bases outside the gene matches: 2.

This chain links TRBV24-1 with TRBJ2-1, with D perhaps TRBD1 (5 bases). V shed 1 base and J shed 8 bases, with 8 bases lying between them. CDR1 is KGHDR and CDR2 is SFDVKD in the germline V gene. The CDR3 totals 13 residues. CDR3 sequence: CATSDFDSHEQFF. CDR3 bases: TGTGCCACCAGTGATTTTGACAGCCATGAGCAGTTCTTC.

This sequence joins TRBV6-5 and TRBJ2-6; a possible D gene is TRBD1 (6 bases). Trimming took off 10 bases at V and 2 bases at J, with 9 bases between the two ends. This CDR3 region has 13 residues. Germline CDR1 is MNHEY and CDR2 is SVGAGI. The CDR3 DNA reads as TGTGCCATCAGGGGCGCTGGGGCCAACGTCCTGACTTTC. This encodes CAIRGAGANVLTF.

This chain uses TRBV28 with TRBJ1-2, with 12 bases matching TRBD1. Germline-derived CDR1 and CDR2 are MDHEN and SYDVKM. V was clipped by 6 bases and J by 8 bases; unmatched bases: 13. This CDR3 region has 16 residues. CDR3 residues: CASSPPHPGQGAGYTF. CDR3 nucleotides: TGTGCCAGCAGCCCGCCGCACCCGGGACAGGGGGCCGGCTACACCTTC.

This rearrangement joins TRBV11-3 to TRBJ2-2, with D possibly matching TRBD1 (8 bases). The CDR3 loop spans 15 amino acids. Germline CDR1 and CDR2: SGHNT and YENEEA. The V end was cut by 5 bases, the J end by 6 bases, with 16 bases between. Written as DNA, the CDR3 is TGTGCCAGCAGCCCCCGGACAGGGAGGGCCGGGGAGCTGTTTTTT. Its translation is CASSPRTGRAGELFF.

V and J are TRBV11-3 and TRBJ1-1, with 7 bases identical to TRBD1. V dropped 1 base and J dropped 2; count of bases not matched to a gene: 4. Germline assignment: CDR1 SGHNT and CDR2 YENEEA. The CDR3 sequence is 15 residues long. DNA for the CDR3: TGTGCCAGCAGCTTAGGATACAGGGGCAACACTGAAGCTTTCTTT. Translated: CASSLGYRGNTEAFF.

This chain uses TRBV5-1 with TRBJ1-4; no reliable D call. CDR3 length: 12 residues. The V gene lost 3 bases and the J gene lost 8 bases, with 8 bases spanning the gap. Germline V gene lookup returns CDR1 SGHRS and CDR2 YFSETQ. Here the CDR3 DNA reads TGCGCCAGCAGCTCGGAGAGCGAAAAACTGTTTTTT. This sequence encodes CASSSESEKLFF.

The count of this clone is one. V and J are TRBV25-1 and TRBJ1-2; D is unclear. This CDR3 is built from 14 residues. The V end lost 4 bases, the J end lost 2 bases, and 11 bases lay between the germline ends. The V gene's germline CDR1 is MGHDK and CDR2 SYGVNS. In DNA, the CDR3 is TGTGCCAGCAGTGGGAGGGTGTCCAACTATGGCTACACCTTC. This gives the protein CASSGRVSNYGYTF.

The CDR3 here is CAIKEELAGAGDTQYF. CDR3 in DNA: TGTGCCATCAAGGAAGAACTAGCGGGGGCCGGGGATACGCAGTATTTT. The rearrangement links TRBV10-3 to TRBJ2-3, with 11 bases identical to TRBD2. In germline, CDR1 is ENHRY, CDR2 SYGVKD. After removal of 7 bases from V and 6 bases from J, the junction contained 12 bases not matched to a gene. The CDR3 has 16 residues.

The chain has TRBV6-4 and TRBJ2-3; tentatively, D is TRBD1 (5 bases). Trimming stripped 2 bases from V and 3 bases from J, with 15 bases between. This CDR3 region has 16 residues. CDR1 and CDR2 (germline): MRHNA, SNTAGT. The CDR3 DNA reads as TGTGCCAGCAGTGACCAAGTAGGGGTTAAGACAGATACGCAGTATTTT. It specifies CASSDQVGVKTDTQYF.

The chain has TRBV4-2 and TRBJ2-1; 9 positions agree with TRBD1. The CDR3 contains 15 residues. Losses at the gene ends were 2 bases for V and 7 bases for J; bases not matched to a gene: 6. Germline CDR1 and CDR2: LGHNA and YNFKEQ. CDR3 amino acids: CASSQPGQGGNEQFF. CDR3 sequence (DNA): TGTGCCAGCAGCCAACCGGGACAGGGTGGTAATGAGCAGTTCTTC.

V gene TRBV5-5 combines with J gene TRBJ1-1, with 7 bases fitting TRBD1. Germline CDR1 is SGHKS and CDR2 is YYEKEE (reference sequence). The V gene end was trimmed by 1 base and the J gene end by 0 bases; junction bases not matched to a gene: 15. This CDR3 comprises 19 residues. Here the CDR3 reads CASSLYYRGTATMNTEAFF. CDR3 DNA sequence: TGTGCCAGCAGCTTGTATTATCGAGGGACAGCGACCATGAACACTGAAGCTTTCTTT. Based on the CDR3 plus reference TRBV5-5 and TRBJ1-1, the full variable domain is DAGVTQSPTHLIKTRGQQVTLRCSPISGHKSVSWYQQVLGQGPQFIFQYYEKEERGRGNFPDRFSARQFPNYSSELNVNALLLGDSALYLCASSLYYRGTATMNTEAFFGQGTRLTVV.

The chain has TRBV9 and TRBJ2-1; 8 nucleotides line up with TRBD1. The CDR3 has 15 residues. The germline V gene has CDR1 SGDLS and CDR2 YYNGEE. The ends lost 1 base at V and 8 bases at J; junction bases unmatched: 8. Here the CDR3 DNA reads TGTGCCAGCAGCGTACGCACAGGGGGTGTGGATGAGCAGTTCTTC. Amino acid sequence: CASSVRTGGVDEQFF. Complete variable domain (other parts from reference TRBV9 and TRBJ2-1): DSGVTQTPKHLITATGQRVTLRCSPRSGDLSVYWYQQSLDQGLQFLIQYYNGEERAKGNILERFSAQQFPDLHSELNLSSLELGDSALYFCASSVRTGGVDEQFFGPGTRLTVL.

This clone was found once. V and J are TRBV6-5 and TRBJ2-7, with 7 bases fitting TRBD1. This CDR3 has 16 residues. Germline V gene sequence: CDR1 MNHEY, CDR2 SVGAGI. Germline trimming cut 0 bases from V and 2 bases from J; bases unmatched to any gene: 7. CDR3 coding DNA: TGTGCCAGCAGTTACTCGTGGACAGGCCTCACCTACGAGCAGTACTTC. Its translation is CASSYSWTGLTYEQYF.

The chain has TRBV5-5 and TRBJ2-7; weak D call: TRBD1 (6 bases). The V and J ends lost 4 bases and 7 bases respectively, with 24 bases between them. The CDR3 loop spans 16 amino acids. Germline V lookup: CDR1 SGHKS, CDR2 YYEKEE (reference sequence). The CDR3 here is CASSPRSQGISWEQYF. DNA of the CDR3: TGTGCCAGCAGCCCAAGGTCGCAGGGGATCTCGTGGGAGCAGTACTTC.

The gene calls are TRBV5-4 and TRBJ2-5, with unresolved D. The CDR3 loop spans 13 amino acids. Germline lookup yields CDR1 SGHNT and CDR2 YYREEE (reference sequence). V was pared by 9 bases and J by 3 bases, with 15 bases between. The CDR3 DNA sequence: TGTGCCACCTCACTGGGTCTAGAAGAGACCCAGTACTTC. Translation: CATSLGLEETQYF.

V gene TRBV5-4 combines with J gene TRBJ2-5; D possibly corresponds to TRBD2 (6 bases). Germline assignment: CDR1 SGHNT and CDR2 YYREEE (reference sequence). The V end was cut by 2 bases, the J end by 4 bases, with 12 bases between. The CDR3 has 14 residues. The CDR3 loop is CASSFYGSGETQYF. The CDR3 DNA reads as TGTGCCAGCAGCTTTTATGGTAGCGGAGAGACCCAGTACTTC.

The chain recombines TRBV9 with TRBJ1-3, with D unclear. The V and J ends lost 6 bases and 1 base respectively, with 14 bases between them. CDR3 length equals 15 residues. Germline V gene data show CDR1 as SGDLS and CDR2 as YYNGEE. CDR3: CASTRNLDSGNTIYF. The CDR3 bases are TGTGCCAGCACCAGAAACCTCGATTCTGGAAACACCATATATTTT.

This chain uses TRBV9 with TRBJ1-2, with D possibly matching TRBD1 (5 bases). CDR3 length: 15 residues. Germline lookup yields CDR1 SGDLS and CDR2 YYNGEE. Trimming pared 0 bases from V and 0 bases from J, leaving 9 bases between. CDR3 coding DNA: TGTGCCAGCAGCGTAGGGGGGGAACCTAACTATGGCTACACCTTC. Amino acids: CASSVGGEPNYGYTF.

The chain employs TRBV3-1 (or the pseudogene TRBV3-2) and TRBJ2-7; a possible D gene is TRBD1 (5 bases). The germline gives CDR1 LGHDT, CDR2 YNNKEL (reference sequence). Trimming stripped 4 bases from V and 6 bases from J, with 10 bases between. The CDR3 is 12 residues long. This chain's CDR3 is CASSPMGLEQYF. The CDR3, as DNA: TGTGCCAGCAGCCCCATGGGGCTCGAGCAGTACTTC.

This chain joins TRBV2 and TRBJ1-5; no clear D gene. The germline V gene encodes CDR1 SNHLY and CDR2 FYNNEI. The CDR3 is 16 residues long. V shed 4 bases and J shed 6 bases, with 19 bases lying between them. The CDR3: CASSVRRGSYSQPQHF. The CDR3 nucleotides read TGTGCCAGCAGTGTTAGGCGGGGAAGTTATAGTCAGCCCCAGCATTTT.